The 6 T cell receptor beta chains below were found in one sample sequenced in a study of regulatory T cells in long-lasting Graves disease. The time point was: newly diagnosed GD, antithyroid drugs for less than 3 months. PBMCs were the source of the RNA used for TCR sequencing. According to the study, TCR beta libraries were built with iRepertoire HTBI primers and CDR3-region Arm-PCR. TCRdb passed the multiplex PCR reads through MiXCR, listing each CDR3 protein once. Seen here are fewer than 450,000 distinct CDR3 sequences, 15% observed once, and the top ten hold about 8%. The same data also contributed to another study, on T cells in Graves' hyperthyroidism and ophthalmopathy.

This sample comprised peripheral blood mononuclear cells (PBMCs), obtained at new diagnosis, from a patient treated with antithyroid drugs. The receptors originated from a woman in her thirties or forties with Graves disease.

The gene calls are TRBV15 and TRBJ2-1, with a possible D match to TRBD1 (6 bases). Germline CDR1 and CDR2: LNHNV and YYDKDF (reference sequence). V was pared by 1 base and J by 8 bases, with 12 bases between. The CDR3 has 14 amino acids. The DNA of the CDR3 is TGTGCCACCAGCAGAGTAGGGGGTACCGATGAGCAGTTCTTC. Amino acid sequence: CATSRVGGTDEQFF.

In this sample, this clonotype turned up many times. The chain is built from TRBV12-3 or TRBV12-4 and TRBJ2-3, with 8 bases identical to TRBD2. CDR3 length: 14 residues. V shed 3 bases, J shed 6 bases, and the junction held 5 bases outside the gene matches. CDR3 sequence reads: CASSFGGAGDTQYF. The CDR3 DNA sequence: TGTGCCAGCAGTTTCGGGGGGGCCGGGGATACGCAGTATTTT.

This chain joins TRBV5-1 and TRBJ2-7, with D unresolved. V lost 3 bases and J lost 4, with 14 bases in between. Germline CDR1 is SGHRS and CDR2 is YFSETQ. The CDR3 totals 14 residues. The CDR3 DNA reads as TGCGCCAGCAGCTCGAATGGGGTTGGGTACGAGCAGTACTTC. Encoded protein: CASSSNGVGYEQYF.

This clonotype was recorded a few times. V and J are TRBV15 and TRBJ2-3; weak D call: TRBD1 (6 bases). This CDR3 contains 15 residues. The V gene's germline CDR1 is LNHNV and CDR2 YYDKDF (reference sequence). Trimming took off 1 base at V and 2 bases at J, with 10 bases between the two ends. The CDR3 region is CATSRARDNTDTQYF. Written as DNA, the CDR3 is TGTGCCACCAGCAGAGCAAGGGACAACACAGATACGCAGTATTTT.

The chain is built from TRBV29-1 and TRBJ1-3, with TRBD1 matching over 8 bases. CDR1 and CDR2 (germline): SQVTM, ANQGSEA. This CDR3 has 16 residues. V lost 2 bases, J lost 4 bases, and 10 bases stayed unmatched. CDR3 protein: CSVESFGQGGGNTIYF. The CDR3 bases are TGCAGCGTTGAAAGTTTTGGACAGGGTGGAGGAAACACCATATATTTT.

This clonotype was seen ten or more times. The genes are TRBV5-1 and TRBJ2-1; the match to TRBD2 covers 8 bases. In germline, CDR1 is SGHRS, CDR2 YFSETQ. The trim removed 0 bases at V and 5 bases at J, leaving 4 bases unmatched. This CDR3 is 15 amino acids long. The CDR3 nucleotides read TGCGCCAGCAGCTTGGGTAGCGGGACCCACAATGAGCAGTTCTTC. Protein product: CASSLGSGTHNEQFF.